The present T cell receptor (beta chain) was sequenced within a study of T cells in localized non-small cell lung cancer (TCRdb year 2020). General notes on the study: T cell repertoires of about 240 early-stage NSCLC patients were analyzed, with tumors being compared against uninvolved tumor-adjacent lungs. A mean age of approximately 66 years was recorded for the NSCLC patients, of whom some 130 were male and about a hundred were female. All 240 or so NSCLC patients in the cohort were treatment-naive and had localized lung tumors that were resected. The study at large found these results: A median of 57 of the top 100 tumor clones turned up in the paired uninvolved adjacent lung, and fewer than 35 of those clones also ranked among the top 100 of that same adjacent lung. Because the study design was exploratory, TCR variables were selected using unadjusted p-values without false-discovery rate correction. Because multi-region tumor sequencing was not performed, intratumor heterogeneity could not be ruled out. Uninvolved tumor-adjacent lung showed the highest T cell clonality, higher than tumor, which suggests more focused antigenic responses in the uninvolved tumor-adjacent lung. Longer overall survival was associated with higher T cell density in blood, whereas shorter survival was associated with higher clonality in adjacent lung.

TCR beta CDR3 regions were sequenced from DNA using the immunoSEQ Assay. On the authors' methods: To compute T cell density, TCR beta template counts were normalized to usable DNA, which was estimated by amplifying housekeeping genes. Richness was estimated using the preseqR package, with extrapolation to 400,000 templates for PBMC samples and to 120,000 templates for tissue samples. Clonality was defined as one minus Pielou's evenness. Differential abundance testing on productive amino-acid clonotypes, with a minimum total count of 5 and an alpha of 0.1, was used to identify tissue-enriched TCRs. Repertoire overlap between compartments was quantified with the Jaccard Index and Morisita Overlap Index. GLIPH grouped TCR beta CDR3s together with public tetramer-defined viral CDR3s, and a viral motif had to include at least three viral sequences and also show V-gene enrichment. The table comes from immuneACCESS by way of TCRdb, which keeps in-frame sequences with V and J called. Part of the clones is missing from these tables; in studies checked, under half for an unresolved V gene and the rest for unknown reasons. Clone size and the V and J calls come from that table; the DNA yielded D and trimming. In all, the sample holds 75,000 to 80,000 clones, and around 80% of those were seen once. The ten largest clones capture roughly 9.8% of the sample.

At diagnosis, tumor, uninvolved tumor-adjacent lung and peripheral blood were collected and then preserved as a mix of FFPE and fresh-frozen material. For TCR repertoire profiling, blood samples were analyzed as peripheral blood mononuclear cells. From its cysteine to its phenylalanine, the CDR3 spans 14 amino acids. Only the CDR3 DNA is retained, 42 bases long and in frame from the first base. From the germline V gene, CDR1 is SGHAT and CDR2 is FQNNGV. The V and J ends are trimmed by 3 bases and 6 bases, leaving 14 bases between them. This clone has just a few counts. This clone's antigen is unknown. Base qualities are not provided; no much larger clone lies one nucleotide away.

The TCR originated in a female donor over 55 with stage I lung adenocarcinoma. Rearrangement joined TRBV11-2 to TRBJ1-1; 5 matching bases give a weak D call of TRBD1. The starting material was peripheral blood, obtained before any cancer treatment. The CDR3 here reads CASSFRSWGPEAFF. DNA sequence: TGTGCCAGCAGCTTCCGAAGTTGGGGCCCTGAAGCTTTCTTT.